This T cell receptor beta chain emerged from a study of shared clonotypes between healthy human individuals. Overall study results and limits: The study generally estimated greater richness for naive than memory subsets. Incomplete sequencing of sorted subsets was indicated by rarefaction despite large depth.

V lost 6 bases and J lost 8; bases outside the gene matches: 6. There are 14 residues in the CDR3. Per germline, CDR1 MNHEY and CDR2 SVGAGI. Concerning this clone itself: The antigen is undetermined.

Using immunoSEQ multiplex PCR, the repertoire was profiled, and TCRdb retains in-frame clones only, with some absent. Among 2,500,000 or so clones, roughly nine tenths were seen once, and the ten largest hold roughly 0.14%. This receptor was taken from a man younger than 35 in good health. Sequencing was carried out using naive CD4+ T cells sorted from blood. The subset is: CD45RA+ positively selected. The V and J genes are TRBV6-5 and TRBJ1-6; 8 bases fit TRBD1. In nucleotides, the CDR3 is TGTGCCAGCAGAACTGACAGGGGTCATTCACCCCTCCACTTT. Translation gives CASRTDRGHSPLHF.